Given below is one T cell receptor (beta chain) in context. The data stem from a study of blood T cell repertoires in COVID-19. Whole-study context: The United States, Italy and Spain supplied acute and convalescent COVID-19 samples. In each case, the material was cDNA or gDNA derived from T cells, B-cell-depleted T cells, or PBMCs.

The trim removed 7 bases at V and 2 bases at J, leaving 9 bases unmatched. CDR3 length: 16 amino acids. CDR1 and CDR2 from the germline V gene are MNHEY and SVGEGT. Original methodology: Amplification of reference gene primers was used by the study to estimate nucleated cell counts. The data were produced by immunoSEQ multiplex PCR, yet TCRdb's version contains in-frame clones alone and is incomplete. V, J and clone size were drawn from that table, and D and trimming were deduced from the DNA. Of about 190,000 clones detected, less than 90% appear once; the ten largest clones hold around 2.3%. V usage is TRBV6-2 or TRBV6-3 and J usage is TRBJ2-5; 11 bases align to TRBD2. This sequence was found in a man between 65 and 85 years old with active or convalescent COVID-19. The material sequenced was peripheral blood. The CDR3 protein is CASTPVASGGQETQYF. The CDR3 DNA sequence: TGTGCCAGCACCCCGGTGGCTAGCGGGGGGCAAGAGACCCAGTACTTC.